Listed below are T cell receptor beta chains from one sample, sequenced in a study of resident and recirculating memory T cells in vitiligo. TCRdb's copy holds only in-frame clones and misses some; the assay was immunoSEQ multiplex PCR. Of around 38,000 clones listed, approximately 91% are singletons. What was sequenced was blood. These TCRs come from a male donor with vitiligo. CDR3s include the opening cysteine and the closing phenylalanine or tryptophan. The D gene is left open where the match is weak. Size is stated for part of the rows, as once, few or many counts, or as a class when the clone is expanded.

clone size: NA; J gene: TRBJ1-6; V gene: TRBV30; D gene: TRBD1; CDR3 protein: CAWNRGNSPLHF; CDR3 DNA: TGTGCCTGGAACAGGGGAAATTCACCCCTCCACTTT
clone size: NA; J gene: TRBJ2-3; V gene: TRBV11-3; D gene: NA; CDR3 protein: CASSPRRGGASTDTQYF; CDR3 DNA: TGTGCCAGCAGCCCAAGGAGGGGGGGGGCTTCCACAGATACGCAGTATTTT
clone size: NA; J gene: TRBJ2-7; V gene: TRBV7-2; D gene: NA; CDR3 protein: CASSPLGQIYEQYF; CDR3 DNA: TGTGCCAGCAGCCCACTCGGACAGATCTACGAGCAGTACTTC
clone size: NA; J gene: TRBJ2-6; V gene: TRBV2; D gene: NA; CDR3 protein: CASCAGEANVLTF; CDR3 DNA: TGTGCCAGCTGTGCCGGTGAGGCCAACGTCCTGACTTTC
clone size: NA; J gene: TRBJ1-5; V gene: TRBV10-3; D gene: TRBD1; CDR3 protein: CAISAQGVNQPQHF; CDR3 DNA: TGTGCCATCAGTGCACAGGGGGTAAATCAGCCCCAGCATTTT
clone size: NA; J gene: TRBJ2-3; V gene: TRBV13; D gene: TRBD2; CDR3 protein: CASSLGGRGTGTDTQYF; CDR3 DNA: TGTGCCAGCAGCTTAGGGGGGAGGGGCACGGGCACAGATACGCAGTATTTT
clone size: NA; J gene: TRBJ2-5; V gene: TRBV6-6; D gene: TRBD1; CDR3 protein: CASSRDMDRVWDF; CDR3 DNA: TGTGCCAGCAGCCGAGATATGGACAGGGTTTGGGACTTC
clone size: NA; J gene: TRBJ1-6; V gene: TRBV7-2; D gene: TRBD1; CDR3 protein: CASSRTGDSPLHF; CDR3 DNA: TGTGCCAGCAGCCGAACAGGGGATTCACCCCTCCACTTT
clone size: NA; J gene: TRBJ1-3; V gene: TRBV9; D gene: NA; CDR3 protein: CASSVNPSHALNTIYF; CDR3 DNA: TGTGCCAGCAGCGTAAACCCATCACACGCTCTAAACACCATATATTTT
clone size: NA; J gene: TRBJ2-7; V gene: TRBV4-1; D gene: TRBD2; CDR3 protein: CASSQQSSGGSRQYF; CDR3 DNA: TGCGCCAGCAGCCAACAAAGCAGCGGGGGGAGTCGGCAGTACTTC
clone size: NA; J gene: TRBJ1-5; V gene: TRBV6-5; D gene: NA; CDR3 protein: CASSSRGHQPQHF; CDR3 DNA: TGTGCCAGCAGTTCGCGGGGCCACCAGCCCCAGCATTTT
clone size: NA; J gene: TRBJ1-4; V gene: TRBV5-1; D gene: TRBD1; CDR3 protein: CASSWGTGMSAGNEKLFF; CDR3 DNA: TGCGCCAGCAGCTGGGGGACAGGGATGAGCGCCGGTAATGAAAAACTGTTTTTT
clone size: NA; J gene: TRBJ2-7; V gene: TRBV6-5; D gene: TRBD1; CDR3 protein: CASTGRDRGPEQYF; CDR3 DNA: TGTGCCAGCACCGGCCGAGACAGGGGGCCCGAGCAGTACTTC
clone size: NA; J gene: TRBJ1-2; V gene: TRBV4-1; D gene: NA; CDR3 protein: CASSHDNTVYGYTF; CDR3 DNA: TGCGCCAGCAGCCATGACAACACCGTCTATGGCTACACCTTC
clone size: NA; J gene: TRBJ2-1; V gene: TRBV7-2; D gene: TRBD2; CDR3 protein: CASSPMLAANYNEQFF; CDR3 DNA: TGTGCCAGCAGCCCCATGCTAGCGGCTAACTACAATGAGCAGTTCTTC
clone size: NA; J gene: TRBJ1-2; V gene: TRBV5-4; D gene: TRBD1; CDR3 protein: CASSLGTGFYTF; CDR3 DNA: TGTGCCAGCAGCCTCGGGACAGGGTTCTACACCTTC
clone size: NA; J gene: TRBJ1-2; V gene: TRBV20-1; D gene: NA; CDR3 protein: CMAHGYTF; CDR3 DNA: TGCATGGCCCATGGCTACACCTTC
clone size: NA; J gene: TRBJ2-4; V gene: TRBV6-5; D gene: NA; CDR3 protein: CASSQDREGKNIQYF; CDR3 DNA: TGTGCCAGCAGCCAGGACAGGGAGGGGAAAAACATTCAGTACTTC
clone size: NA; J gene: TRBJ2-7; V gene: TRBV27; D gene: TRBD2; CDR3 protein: CASKVAGSYEQYF; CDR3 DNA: TGTGCCAGCAAAGTAGCGGGGAGCTACGAGCAGTACTTC
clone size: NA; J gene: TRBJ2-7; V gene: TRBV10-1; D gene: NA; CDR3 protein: CASSLPQGFSYEQYF; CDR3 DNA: TGCGCCAGCAGTTTGCCCCAGGGATTTTCCTACGAGCAGTACTTC
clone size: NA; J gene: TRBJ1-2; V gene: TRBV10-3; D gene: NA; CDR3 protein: CAISEIDRPSPYGYTF; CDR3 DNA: TGTGCCATCAGTGAGATAGACAGGCCCTCCCCCTATGGCTACACCTTC
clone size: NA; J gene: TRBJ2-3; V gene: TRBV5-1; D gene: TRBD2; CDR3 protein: CASSFGGGTDTQYF; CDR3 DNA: TGCGCCAGCAGCTTCGGGGGGGGCACAGATACGCAGTATTTT
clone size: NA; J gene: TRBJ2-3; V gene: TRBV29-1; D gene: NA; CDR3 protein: CSVGGTDTQYF; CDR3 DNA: TGCAGCGTTGGAGGCACAGATACGCAGTATTTT
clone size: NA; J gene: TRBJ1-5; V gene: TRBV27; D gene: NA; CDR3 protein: CASSSYNQPQHF; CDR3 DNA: TGTGCCAGCAGTTCCTACAATCAGCCCCAGCATTTT
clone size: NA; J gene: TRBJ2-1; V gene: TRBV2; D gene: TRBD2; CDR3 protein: CASSPMRLAGGPNEQFF; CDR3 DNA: TGTGCCAGCAGTCCAATGAGACTAGCGGGGGGGCCCAATGAGCAGTTCTTC
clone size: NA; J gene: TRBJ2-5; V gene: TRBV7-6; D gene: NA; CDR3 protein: CASRLRGIEETQYF; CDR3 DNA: TGTGCCAGCAGGTTAAGGGGTATTGAAGAGACCCAGTACTTC
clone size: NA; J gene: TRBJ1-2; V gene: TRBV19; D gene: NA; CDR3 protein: CASSPGQLYGYTF; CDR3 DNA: TGTGCCAGTAGCCCCGGACAGCTCTATGGCTACACCTTC
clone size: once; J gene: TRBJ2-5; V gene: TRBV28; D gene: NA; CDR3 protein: CASSLKRGTQYF; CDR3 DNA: TGTGCCAGCAGCCTCAAACGGGGGACCCAGTACTTC
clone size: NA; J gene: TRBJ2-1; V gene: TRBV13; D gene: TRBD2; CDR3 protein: CASSLGRGTYNEQFF; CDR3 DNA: TGTGCCAGCAGCTTAGGGCGGGGGACCTACAATGAGCAGTTCTTC
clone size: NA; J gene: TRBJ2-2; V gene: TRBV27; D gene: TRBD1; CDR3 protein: CASSLAGGLGELFF; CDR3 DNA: TGTGCCAGCAGTTTAGCAGGGGGTCTCGGGGAGCTGTTTTTT
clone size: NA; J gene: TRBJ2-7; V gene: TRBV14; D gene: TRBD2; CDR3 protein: CASSHSSGGAGQYF; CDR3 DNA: TGTGCCAGCAGCCACTCTAGCGGGGGGGCCGGGCAGTACTTC
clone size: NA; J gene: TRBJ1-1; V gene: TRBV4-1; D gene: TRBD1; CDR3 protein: CASSQNRGREAFF; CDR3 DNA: TGCGCCAGCAGCCAAAACAGGGGGCGTGAAGCTTTCTTT
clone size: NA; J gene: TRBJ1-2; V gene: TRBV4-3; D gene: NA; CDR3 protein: CASSQDRVNGRDYGYTF; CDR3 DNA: TGCGCCAGCAGCCAAGATCGGGTGAACGGTCGGGACTATGGCTACACCTTC
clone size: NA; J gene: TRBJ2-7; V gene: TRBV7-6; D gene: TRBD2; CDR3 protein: CASSLRSLAGGIPSYYEQYF; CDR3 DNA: TGTGCCAGCAGCTTACGTTCCCTGGCGGGGGGGATACCCTCCTACTACGAGCAGTACTTC
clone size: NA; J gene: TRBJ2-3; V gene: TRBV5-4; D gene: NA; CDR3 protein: CASSLVIGVLSTDTQYF; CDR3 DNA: TGTGCCAGCAGCTTGGTAATAGGGGTGCTAAGCACAGATACGCAGTATTTT
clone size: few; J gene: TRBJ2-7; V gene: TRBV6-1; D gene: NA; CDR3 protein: CASSEGGEVYEQYF; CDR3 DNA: TGTGCCAGCAGTGAAGGGGGAGAAGTCTACGAGCAGTACTTC
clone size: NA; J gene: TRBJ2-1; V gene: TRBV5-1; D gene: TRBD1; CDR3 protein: CASSPKTGVGNEQFF; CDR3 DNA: TGCGCCAGCAGCCCGAAGACAGGGGTTGGTAATGAGCAGTTCTTC
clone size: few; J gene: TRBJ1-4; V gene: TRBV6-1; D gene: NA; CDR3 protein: CASARGNEKLFF; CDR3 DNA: TGTGCCAGCGCCAGGGGAAATGAAAAACTGTTTTTT
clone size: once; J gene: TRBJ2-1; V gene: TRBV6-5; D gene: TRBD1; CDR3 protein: CASSRGTGSLNEQFF; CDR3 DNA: TGTGCCAGCAGTCGAGGGACAGGAAGTCTCAATGAGCAGTTCTTC
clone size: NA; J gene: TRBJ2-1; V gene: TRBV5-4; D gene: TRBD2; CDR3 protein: CASSRKLAGRNNEQFF; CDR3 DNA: TGTGCCAGCAGTCGAAAACTAGCGGGGAGGAACAATGAGCAGTTCTTC
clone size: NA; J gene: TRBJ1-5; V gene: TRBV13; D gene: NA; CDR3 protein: CASRLNHRVSCNQPQHF; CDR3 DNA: TGTGCCAGCAGACTAAACCACAGGGTAAGTTGTAATCAGCCCCAGCATTTT
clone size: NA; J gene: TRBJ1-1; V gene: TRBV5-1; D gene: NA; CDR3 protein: CASSQTGTYTEAFF; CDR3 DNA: TGCGCCAGCAGCCAGACAGGTACATACACTGAAGCTTTCTTT
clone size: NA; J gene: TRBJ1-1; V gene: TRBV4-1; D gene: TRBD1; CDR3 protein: CASSLTRGPTLNTEAFF; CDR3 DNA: TGCGCCAGCAGCCTAACCAGGGGGCCCACCTTGAACACTGAAGCTTTCTTT
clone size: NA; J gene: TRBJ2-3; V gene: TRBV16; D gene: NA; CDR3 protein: CASSLSIQGLTDTQYF; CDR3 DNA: TGTGCCAGCAGCCTTAGCATTCAGGGGCTCACAGATACGCAGTATTTT
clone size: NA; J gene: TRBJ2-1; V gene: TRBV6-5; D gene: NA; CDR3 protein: CASSYSGVSYNEQFF; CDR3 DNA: TGTGCCAGCAGTTACTCAGGGGTGTCCTACAATGAGCAGTTCTTC
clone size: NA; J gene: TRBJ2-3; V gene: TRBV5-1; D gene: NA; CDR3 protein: CASSLTTDTQYF; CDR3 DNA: TGCGCCAGCAGCTTGACTACAGATACGCAGTATTTT
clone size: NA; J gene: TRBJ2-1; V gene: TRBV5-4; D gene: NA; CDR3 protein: CASSLEGTYNEQFF; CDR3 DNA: TGTGCCAGCAGCTTGGAGGGGACCTACAATGAGCAGTTCTTC
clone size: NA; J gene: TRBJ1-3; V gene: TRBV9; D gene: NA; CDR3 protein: CASWVGSGGSGNTIYF; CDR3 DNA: TGTGCCAGCTGGGTAGGATCCGGGGGCTCTGGAAACACCATATATTTT
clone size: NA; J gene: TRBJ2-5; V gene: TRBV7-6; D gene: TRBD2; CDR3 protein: CASSLSGAGARETQYF; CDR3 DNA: TGTGCCAGCAGCTTGAGCGGAGCGGGGGCGAGGGAGACCCAGTACTTC
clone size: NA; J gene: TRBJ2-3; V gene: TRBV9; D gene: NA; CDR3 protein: CASARGGQNTDTQYF; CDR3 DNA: TGTGCCTCTGCGAGGGGGGGACAAAACACAGATACGCAGTATTTT